This T cell receptor (beta chain) was captured in a study of CD8 T cells in Susac syndrome. Study-level findings and limits: It was acknowledged by the study that relatively few individuals were included in its TCR sequencing and HLA analysis.

CD8+ and CD4+ T cells from blood underwent TCR beta sequencing, which was carried out in a high-throughput format. The authors negatively isolated CD8+ and CD4+ T cells and FACS-enriched TEMRA cells. Comment on this clonotype: The target antigen is unknown.

The CDR3 loop spans 16 amino acids. Trimming at V came to 2 bases and at J to 4 bases, leaving 14 bases not matched to a gene. Germline values: CDR1 GTSNPN, CDR2 SVGIG (reference sequence). 0.5 to 1 ug RNA was reverse transcribed with random hexamers. The CDR3 of TCR beta was amplified by immunoSEQ multiplex PCR across 54 Vbeta and 13 Jbeta. TCRdb reprocessed the immunoSEQ multiplex PCR reads with MiXCR, giving one entry per CDR3 protein. Counted here are about 300,000 distinct CDR3 sequences, 85% occurring once; the ten biggest clones make up 0.11%. Sequencing was performed on CD8+ T cells from PBMCs. The TCR sequence derives from a human donor with multiple sclerosis. The chain joins TRBV30 to TRBJ2-7, with 7 bases aligning to TRBD2. In DNA form, the CDR3 reads TGTGCCTGGAGTACCCTTTGGGCGGGGGAGCGGTACGAGCAGTACTTC. Its translation: CAWSTLWAGERYEQYF.